These T cell receptor beta chains were read from a single sample in a study of regulatory T cells in long-lasting Graves disease. Each CDR3 protein is one row after TCRdb ran MiXCR on the multiplex PCR reads. The table records about 220,000 distinct CDR3 sequences, approximately 18% of them present only once. In addition, the sample was reused for a study of T cells in Graves' hyperthyroidism and ophthalmopathy.

This specimen was peripheral blood mononuclear cells (PBMCs), taken at new diagnosis, from a patient treated with antithyroid drugs. These receptors originate from a woman between 25 and 40 years old with Graves disease. Each CDR3 is given with its conserved first and last residue. A D gene is named only where the DNA matches it firmly. Clone size appears in some rows only: once, few, many, or a class for an expanded clone.

clone size: NA
D gene: TRBD2
J gene: TRBJ2-1
CDR3 length: 20
V gene: TRBV20-1
CDR3 DNA: TGCAGTGCTAGTCCCGCCGACAGGGGGCTGACTAGCGGGGGGTTCAATGAGCAGTTCTTC
CDR3 protein: CSASPADRGLTSGGFNEQFF

clone size: many
D gene: NA
J gene: TRBJ2-2
CDR3 length: 18
V gene: TRBV11-1
CDR3 DNA: TGTGCCAGCAGCTTAGAGGGGGGAGCGGGACGGTACACCGGGGAGCTGTTTTTT
CDR3 protein: CASSLEGGAGRYTGELFF

clone size: many
D gene: NA
J gene: TRBJ1-1
CDR3 length: 14
V gene: TRBV7-9
CDR3 DNA: TGTGCCAGCAGCGAAAGGGGAGGTAACACTGAAGCTTTCTTT
CDR3 protein: CASSERGGNTEAFF

clone size: NA
D gene: NA
J gene: TRBJ2-7
CDR3 length: 14
V gene: TRBV20-1
CDR3 DNA: TGCAGTGCTTCGGGCACGACAGTCTCCTACGAGCAGTACTTC
CDR3 protein: CSASGTTVSYEQYF

clone size: many
D gene: TRBD1
J gene: TRBJ2-7
CDR3 length: 14
V gene: TRBV6-1
CDR3 DNA: TGTGCCAGCAGTACCCGGGACAGGGGGCCCGAGCAGTACTTC
CDR3 protein: CASSTRDRGPEQYF

clone size: many
D gene: TRBD2
J gene: TRBJ2-1
CDR3 length: 15
V gene: TRBV5-6
CDR3 DNA: TGTGCCAGCACCAGGGAGGGGTTCTCCTACAATGAGCAGTTCTTC
CDR3 protein: CASTREGFSYNEQFF

clone size: medium-sized
D gene: NA
J gene: TRBJ2-4
CDR3 length: 10
V gene: TRBV2
CDR3 DNA: TGTGCCAGCAGCTCTTTTAGATTGAGGTTC
CDR3 protein: CASSSFRLRF

clone size: many
D gene: NA
J gene: TRBJ1-4
CDR3 length: 15
V gene: TRBV28
CDR3 DNA: TGTGCCAGCAGTTCACCCTCGGGGGGCGATGAAAAACTGTTTTTT
CDR3 protein: CASSSPSGGDEKLFF

clone size: many
D gene: NA
J gene: TRBJ1-6
CDR3 length: 13
V gene: TRBV7-9
CDR3 DNA: TGTGCCAGCAGCGCGAAAAGGGATTCACCCCTCCACTTT
CDR3 protein: CASSAKRDSPLHF

clone size: many
D gene: NA
J gene: TRBJ1-1
CDR3 length: 16
V gene: TRBV19
CDR3 DNA: TGTGCCAGTAGTATTGAGGGGCCGACCATGAACACTGAAGCTTTCTTT
CDR3 protein: CASSIEGPTMNTEAFF

clone size: many
D gene: NA
J gene: TRBJ1-2
CDR3 length: 18
V gene: TRBV12-3/TRBV12-4
CDR3 DNA: TGTGCCAGCAGTTTACTTGCGACAGGTGGGGAGGCTAACTATGGCTACACCTTC
CDR3 protein: CASSLLATGGEANYGYTF

clone size: many
D gene: NA
J gene: TRBJ1-1
CDR3 length: 13
V gene: TRBV28
CDR3 DNA: TGTGCCAGCAGTTTATCACAGACGGGGAGAGCTTTCTTT
CDR3 protein: CASSLSQTGRAFF

clone size: many
D gene: NA
J gene: TRBJ2-3
CDR3 length: 16
V gene: TRBV7-3
CDR3 DNA: TGTGCCAGCAGCTTAACGTGGGGCAGGGGCGGAGATACGCAGTATTTT
CDR3 protein: CASSLTWGRGGDTQYF

clone size: many
D gene: TRBD1
J gene: TRBJ2-7
CDR3 length: 14
V gene: TRBV6-1
CDR3 DNA: TGTGCCGGCAGTCCCCCGGGACAGTGGTGGGAGCAGTACTTC
CDR3 protein: CAGSPPGQWWEQYF

clone size: many
D gene: TRBD1
J gene: TRBJ1-2
CDR3 length: 16
V gene: TRBV6-2/TRBV6-3
CDR3 DNA: TGTGCCAGCAGCGACAGGGCAGGATCTTCTAACTATGGCTACACCTTC
CDR3 protein: CASSDRAGSSNYGYTF

clone size: many
D gene: TRBD1
J gene: TRBJ1-4
CDR3 length: 15
V gene: TRBV7-2
CDR3 DNA: TGTGCCAGCAGCTACCAGCGGACAGGGGGCGAAAAACTGTTTTTT
CDR3 protein: CASSYQRTGGEKLFF

clone size: many
D gene: NA
J gene: TRBJ1-2
CDR3 length: 14
V gene: TRBV6-1
CDR3 DNA: TGTGCCAGCAGCAGATCCGGGACTAACTATGGCTACACCTTC
CDR3 protein: CASSRSGTNYGYTF

clone size: NA
D gene: NA
J gene: TRBJ2-1
CDR3 length: 18
V gene: TRBV28
CDR3 DNA: TGTGCCAGCAGTTCAAATCCTAAGACACCGAGGTCCTACAATGAGCAGTTCTTC
CDR3 protein: CASSSNPKTPRSYNEQFF

clone size: many
D gene: TRBD2
J gene: TRBJ2-7
CDR3 length: 16
V gene: TRBV9
CDR3 DNA: TGTGCCAGCAGCGCCCCCAGGGGCGGGGGGACTAACGAGCAGTACTTC
CDR3 protein: CASSAPRGGGTNEQYF

clone size: NA
D gene: TRBD1
J gene: TRBJ2-7
CDR3 length: 15
V gene: TRBV20-1
CDR3 DNA: TGCAGTGCTAGACGGACAGGTGTTTCTATACACGAGCAGTACTTC
CDR3 protein: CSARRTGVSIHEQYF

clone size: many
D gene: TRBD1
J gene: TRBJ1-4
CDR3 length: 13
V gene: TRBV18
CDR3 DNA: TGTGCCAGCCAGACAGGGGCTAATGAAAAACTGTTTTTT
CDR3 protein: CASQTGANEKLFF

clone size: NA
D gene: TRBD1
J gene: TRBJ2-1
CDR3 length: 13
V gene: TRBV30
CDR3 DNA: TGTGCCTGGAGGGCGACAGGGACCAATGAGCAGTTCTTC
CDR3 protein: CAWRATGTNEQFF

clone size: NA
D gene: NA
J gene: TRBJ2-5
CDR3 length: 13
V gene: TRBV7-8
CDR3 DNA: TGTGCCAGCAGCCACGGACAGCCGGAGACCCAGTACTTC
CDR3 protein: CASSHGQPETQYF

clone size: many
D gene: NA
J gene: TRBJ2-3
CDR3 length: 14
V gene: TRBV6-1
CDR3 DNA: TGTGCCATCTCCGTCCGGGACTCCACAGATACGCAGTATTTT
CDR3 protein: CAISVRDSTDTQYF

clone size: NA
D gene: NA
J gene: TRBJ2-7
CDR3 length: 11
V gene: TRBV27
CDR3 DNA: TGTGCCAGCAGTTTACTTACGGAGCAGTACTTC
CDR3 protein: CASSLLTEQYF

clone size: many
D gene: TRBD1
J gene: TRBJ1-6
CDR3 length: 18
V gene: TRBV28
CDR3 DNA: TGTGCCAGCAGTTCACCCACGACCCAGGGGGGAACCAATTCACCCCTCCACTTT
CDR3 protein: CASSSPTTQGGTNSPLHF

clone size: many
D gene: TRBD2
J gene: TRBJ2-2
CDR3 length: 14
V gene: TRBV20-1
CDR3 DNA: TGCAGTGCTCCTTTGCTAGCGGGCACCGGGGAGCTGTTTTTT
CDR3 protein: CSAPLLAGTGELFF

clone size: few
D gene: NA
J gene: TRBJ1-2
CDR3 length: 15
V gene: TRBV11-2
CDR3 DNA: TGTGCCAGCAGCTTAGATCCGGGGGTGAGCTATGGCTACACCTTC
CDR3 protein: CASSLDPGVSYGYTF

clone size: NA
D gene: TRBD1
J gene: TRBJ2-7
CDR3 length: 14
V gene: TRBV3-1
CDR3 DNA: TGTGCCAGCAGCCAGGAGGGACAGGGTGGCGAGCAGTACTTC
CDR3 protein: CASSQEGQGGEQYF

clone size: many
D gene: NA
J gene: TRBJ1-3
CDR3 length: 15
V gene: TRBV7-2
CDR3 DNA: TGTGCCAGCAGCTCCGCCTACGGGCTCGAGGACACCATATATTTT
CDR3 protein: CASSSAYGLEDTIYF

clone size: many
D gene: NA
J gene: TRBJ1-1
CDR3 length: 16
V gene: TRBV4-1
CDR3 DNA: TGCGCCAGCAGCCAAGTCACCGCTCTTTTGAACACTGAAGCTTTCTTT
CDR3 protein: CASSQVTALLNTEAFF

clone size: many
D gene: NA
J gene: TRBJ2-7
CDR3 length: 16
V gene: TRBV5-1
CDR3 DNA: TGCGCCAGCAGCTTGGCCCCGGCGGAAGGGGTCTACGAGCAGTACTTC
CDR3 protein: CASSLAPAEGVYEQYF

clone size: many
D gene: NA
J gene: TRBJ1-3
CDR3 length: 17
V gene: TRBV28
CDR3 DNA: TGTGCCAGCAGTTTAGCTAGGGGCCGAAGCTCTGGAAACACCATATATTTT
CDR3 protein: CASSLARGRSSGNTIYF

clone size: many
D gene: TRBD2
J gene: TRBJ2-5
CDR3 length: 16
V gene: TRBV14
CDR3 DNA: TGTGCCAGCAGCCAAGGACTAGCGGGAGGGCAAGAGACCCAGTACTTC
CDR3 protein: CASSQGLAGGQETQYF

clone size: many
D gene: TRBD2
J gene: TRBJ2-1
CDR3 length: 19
V gene: TRBV11-2
CDR3 DNA: TGTGCCAGCAGCTTTCACCGCGCGACTAGCGGGGGGCCTTACAATGAGCAGTTCTTC
CDR3 protein: CASSFHRATSGGPYNEQFF

clone size: NA
D gene: NA
J gene: TRBJ1-1
CDR3 length: 12
V gene: TRBV7-9
CDR3 DNA: TGTGCCAGCAGCTTATCGGCCGAAACACCTTTCTTT
CDR3 protein: CASSLSAETPFF

clone size: many
D gene: NA
J gene: TRBJ1-1
CDR3 length: 15
V gene: TRBV12-3/TRBV12-4
CDR3 DNA: TGTGCCAGCAGTCCCGCCCACAGCCTGAACACTGAAGCTTTCTTT
CDR3 protein: CASSPAHSLNTEAFF

clone size: many
D gene: NA
J gene: TRBJ2-6
CDR3 length: 22
V gene: TRBV12-3/TRBV12-4
CDR3 DNA: TGTGCCAGCAGTTTAGAGGGCACGTTCGGCCCTCAAGTTGTCTCTGGGGCCAACGTCCTGACTTTC
CDR3 protein: CASSLEGTFGPQVVSGANVLTF

clone size: many
D gene: TRBD2
J gene: TRBJ2-2
CDR3 length: 17
V gene: TRBV3-1
CDR3 DNA: TGTGCCAGCAGCCAAGGAAGTAGCGGGAGAAGGACCGGGGAGCTGTTTTTT
CDR3 protein: CASSQGSSGRRTGELFF

clone size: many
D gene: TRBD1
J gene: TRBJ1-2
CDR3 length: 14
V gene: TRBV28
CDR3 DNA: TGTGCCAGCAGTTTGTTACAGGGGAACTATGGCTACACCTTC
CDR3 protein: CASSLLQGNYGYTF

clone size: few
D gene: NA
J gene: TRBJ1-2
CDR3 length: 12
V gene: TRBV6-1
CDR3 DNA: TGTGCCAGCACCTTGAGCCGGGACATCAACACCTTC
CDR3 protein: CASTLSRDINTF

clone size: NA
D gene: NA
J gene: TRBJ1-1
CDR3 length: 14
V gene: TRBV6-2/TRBV6-3
CDR3 DNA: TGTGCCAGCTACGGTCCCCCAATGAACACTGAAGCTTTCTTT
CDR3 protein: CASYGPPMNTEAFF

clone size: many
D gene: TRBD1
J gene: TRBJ1-2
CDR3 length: 16
V gene: TRBV20-1
CDR3 DNA: TGCAGTGCTTCCGCAGGGGGCGCGGCCCAGGGCTATGGCTACACCTTC
CDR3 protein: CSASAGGAAQGYGYTF

clone size: many
D gene: NA
J gene: TRBJ1-5
CDR3 length: 15
V gene: TRBV4-1
CDR3 DNA: TGCGCCAGCAGCCAAGACGGACAGTACAATCAGCCCCAGCATTTT
CDR3 protein: CASSQDGQYNQPQHF

clone size: many
D gene: TRBD1
J gene: TRBJ1-1
CDR3 length: 15
V gene: TRBV7-9
CDR3 DNA: TGTGCCAGCAGCCCCCCGCTGACAGGGGACACTGAAGCTTTCTTT
CDR3 protein: CASSPPLTGDTEAFF

clone size: many
D gene: NA
J gene: TRBJ2-5
CDR3 length: 14
V gene: TRBV20-1
CDR3 DNA: TGCAGTGCTATAGGTGGGGGGACCCAAGAGACCCAGTACTTC
CDR3 protein: CSAIGGGTQETQYF

clone size: many
D gene: NA
J gene: TRBJ2-6
CDR3 length: 16
V gene: TRBV9
CDR3 DNA: TGTGCCAGCAGCGTAGGGCAGGGATGGGGGGCCAACGTCCTGACTTTC
CDR3 protein: CASSVGQGWGANVLTF

clone size: NA
D gene: NA
J gene: TRBJ1-6
CDR3 length: 12
V gene: TRBV2
CDR3 DNA: TGTGCCAGCAGGCCCGAAGACTCACCCCTCCACTTT
CDR3 protein: CASRPEDSPLHF